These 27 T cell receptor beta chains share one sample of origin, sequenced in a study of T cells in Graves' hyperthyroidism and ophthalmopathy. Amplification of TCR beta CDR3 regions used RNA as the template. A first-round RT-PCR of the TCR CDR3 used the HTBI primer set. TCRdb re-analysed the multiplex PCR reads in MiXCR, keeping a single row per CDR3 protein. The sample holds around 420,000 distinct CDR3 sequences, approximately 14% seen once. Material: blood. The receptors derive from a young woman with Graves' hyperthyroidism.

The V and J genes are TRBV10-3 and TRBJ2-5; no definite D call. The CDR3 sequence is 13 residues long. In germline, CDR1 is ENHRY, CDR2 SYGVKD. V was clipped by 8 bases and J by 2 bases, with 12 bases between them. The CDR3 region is CAISEILQETQYF. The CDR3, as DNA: TGTGCCATCTCTGAAATACTACAAGAGACCCAGTACTTC.

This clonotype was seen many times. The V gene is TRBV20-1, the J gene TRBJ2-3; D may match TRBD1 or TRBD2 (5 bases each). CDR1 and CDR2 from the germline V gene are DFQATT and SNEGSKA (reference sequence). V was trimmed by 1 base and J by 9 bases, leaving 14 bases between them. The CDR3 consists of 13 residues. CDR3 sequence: CSARGITGGTQYF. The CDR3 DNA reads TGCAGTGCTAGAGGAATTACAGGAGGCACGCAGTATTTT.

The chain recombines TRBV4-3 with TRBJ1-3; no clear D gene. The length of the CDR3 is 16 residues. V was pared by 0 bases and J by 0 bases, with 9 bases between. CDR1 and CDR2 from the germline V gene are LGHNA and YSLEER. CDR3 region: CASSQEAGVSGNTIYF. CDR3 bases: TGCGCCAGCAGCCAAGAGGCCGGTGTCTCTGGAAACACCATATATTTT.

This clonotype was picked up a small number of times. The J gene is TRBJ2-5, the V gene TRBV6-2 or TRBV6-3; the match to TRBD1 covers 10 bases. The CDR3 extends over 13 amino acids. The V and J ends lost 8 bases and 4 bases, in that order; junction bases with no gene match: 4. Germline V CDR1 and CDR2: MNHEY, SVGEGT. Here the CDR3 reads CASLRDRGETQYF. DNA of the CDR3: TGTGCCAGCCTCCGGGACAGGGGAGAGACCCAGTACTTC.

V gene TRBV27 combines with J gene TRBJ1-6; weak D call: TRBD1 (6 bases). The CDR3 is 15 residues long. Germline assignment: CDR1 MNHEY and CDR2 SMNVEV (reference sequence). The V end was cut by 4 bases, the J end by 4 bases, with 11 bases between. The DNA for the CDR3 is TGTGCCAGCAGTTCCCTACAGGGATATAATTCACCCCTCCACTTT. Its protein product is CASSSLQGYNSPLHF.

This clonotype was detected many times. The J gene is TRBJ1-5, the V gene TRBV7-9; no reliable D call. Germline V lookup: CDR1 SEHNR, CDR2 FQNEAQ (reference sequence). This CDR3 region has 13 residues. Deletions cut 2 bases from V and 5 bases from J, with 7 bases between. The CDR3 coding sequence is TGTGCCAGCAGCTTAACCAGAGATCAGCCCCAGCATTTT. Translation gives CASSLTRDQPQHF.

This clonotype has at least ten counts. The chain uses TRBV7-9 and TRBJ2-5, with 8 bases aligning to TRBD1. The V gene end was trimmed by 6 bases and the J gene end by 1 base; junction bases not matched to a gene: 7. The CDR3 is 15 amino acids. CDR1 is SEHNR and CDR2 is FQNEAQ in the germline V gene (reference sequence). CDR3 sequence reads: CASRPGQGTQETQYF. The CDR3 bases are TGTGCCAGCAGACCAGGACAGGGAACCCAAGAGACCCAGTACTTC.

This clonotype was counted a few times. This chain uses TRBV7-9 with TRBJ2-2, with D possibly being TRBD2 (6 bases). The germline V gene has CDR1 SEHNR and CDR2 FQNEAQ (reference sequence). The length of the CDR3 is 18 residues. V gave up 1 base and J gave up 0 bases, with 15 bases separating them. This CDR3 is CASSLVSLAAPNTGELFF. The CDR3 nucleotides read TGTGCCAGCAGCTTAGTGAGCTTAGCGGCTCCGAACACCGGGGAGCTGTTTTTT.

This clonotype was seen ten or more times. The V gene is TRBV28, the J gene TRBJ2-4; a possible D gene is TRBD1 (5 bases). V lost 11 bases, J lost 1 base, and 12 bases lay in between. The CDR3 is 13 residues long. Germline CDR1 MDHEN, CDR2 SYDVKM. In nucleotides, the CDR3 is TGTGCCGTGGGGAAGGGGGCCAAAAACATTCAGTACTTC. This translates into CAVGKGAKNIQYF.

This chain's CDR3 is CSAKSGTNSNQPQHF. CDR3 coding DNA: TGCAGTGCCAAATCTGGGACCAATAGCAATCAGCCCCAGCATTTT. The V and J genes are TRBV20-1 and TRBJ1-5; D may be TRBD1 (5 bases). This CDR3 is built from 15 residues. CDR1 and CDR2 from the germline V gene are DFQATT and SNEGSKA (reference sequence). Trimming removed 6 bases at V and 0 bases at J, with 15 bases between.

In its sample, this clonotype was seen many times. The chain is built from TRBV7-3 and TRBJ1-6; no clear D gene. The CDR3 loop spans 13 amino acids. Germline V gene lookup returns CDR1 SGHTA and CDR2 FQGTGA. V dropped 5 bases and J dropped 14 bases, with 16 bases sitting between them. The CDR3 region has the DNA TGTGCCAGCAGCCCGGACCGGAGGGCCACCCTCCACTTT. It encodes CASSPDRRATLHF.

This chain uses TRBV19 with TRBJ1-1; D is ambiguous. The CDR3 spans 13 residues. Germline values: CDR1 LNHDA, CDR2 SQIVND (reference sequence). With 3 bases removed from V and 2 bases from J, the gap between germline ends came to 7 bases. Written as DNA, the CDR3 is TGTGCCAGTAGTATGTCGGAAAACACTGAAGCTTTCTTT. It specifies CASSMSENTEAFF.

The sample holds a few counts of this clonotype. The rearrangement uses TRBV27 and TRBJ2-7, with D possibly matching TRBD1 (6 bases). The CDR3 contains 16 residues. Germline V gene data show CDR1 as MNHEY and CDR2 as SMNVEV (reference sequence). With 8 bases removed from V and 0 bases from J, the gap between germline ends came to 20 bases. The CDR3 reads CASGNPGVWGSYEQYF. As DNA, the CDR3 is TGTGCCAGCGGGAACCCAGGGGTATGGGGCTCCTACGAGCAGTACTTC.

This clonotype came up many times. CDR3 DNA sequence: TGTGCCAGCAGCCGGACAGAGGATGGCTACACCTTC. Its protein product is CASSRTEDGYTF. V usage is TRBV3-1 and J usage is TRBJ1-2; a weak D match, TRBD1 (6 bases). The CDR3 contains 12 residues. Per the germline V gene, CDR1 is LGHDT and CDR2 is YNNKEL (reference sequence). The V end was cut by 4 bases, the J end by 6 bases, with 9 bases between. Complete variable domain (other parts from reference TRBV3-1 and TRBJ1-2): DTAVSQTPKYLVTQMGNDKSIKCEQNLGHDTMYWYKQDSKKFLKIMFSYNNKELIINETVPNRFSPKSPDKAHLNLHINSLELGDSAVYFCASSRTEDGYTFGSGTRLTVV.

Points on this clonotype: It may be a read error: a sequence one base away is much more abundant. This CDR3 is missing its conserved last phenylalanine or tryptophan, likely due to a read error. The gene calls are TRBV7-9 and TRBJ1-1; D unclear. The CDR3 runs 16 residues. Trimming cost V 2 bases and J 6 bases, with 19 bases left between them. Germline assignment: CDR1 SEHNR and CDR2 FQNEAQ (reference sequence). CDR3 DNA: TGTGCCAGCAGCTTAAATCTTGATGGATGGGGAGCTGAAGCTTTCCTT. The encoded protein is CASSLNLDGWGAEAFL.

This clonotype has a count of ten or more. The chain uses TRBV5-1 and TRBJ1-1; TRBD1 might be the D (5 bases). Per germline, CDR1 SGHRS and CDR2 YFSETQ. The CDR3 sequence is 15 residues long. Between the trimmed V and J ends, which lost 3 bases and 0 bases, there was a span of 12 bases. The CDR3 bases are TGCGCCAGCAGCTCGGCGGGACGGATGAACACTGAAGCTTTCTTT. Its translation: CASSSAGRMNTEAFF.

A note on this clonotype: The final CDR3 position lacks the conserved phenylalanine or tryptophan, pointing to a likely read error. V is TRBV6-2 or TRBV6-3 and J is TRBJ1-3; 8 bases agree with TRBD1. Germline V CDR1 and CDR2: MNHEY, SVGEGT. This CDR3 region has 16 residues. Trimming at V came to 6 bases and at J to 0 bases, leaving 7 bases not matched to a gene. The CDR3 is CASSRQGWPSGNTIYS. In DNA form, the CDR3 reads TGTGCCAGCAGCAGACAGGGGTGGCCCTCTGGAAACACCATATATTCT.

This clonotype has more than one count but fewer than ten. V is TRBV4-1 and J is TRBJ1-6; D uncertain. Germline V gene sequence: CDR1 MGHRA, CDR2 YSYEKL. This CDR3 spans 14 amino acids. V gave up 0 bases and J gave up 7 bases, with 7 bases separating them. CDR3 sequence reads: CASSQEGSNSPLHF. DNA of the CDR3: TGCGCCAGCAGCCAAGAGGGGTCGAATTCACCCCTCCACTTT.

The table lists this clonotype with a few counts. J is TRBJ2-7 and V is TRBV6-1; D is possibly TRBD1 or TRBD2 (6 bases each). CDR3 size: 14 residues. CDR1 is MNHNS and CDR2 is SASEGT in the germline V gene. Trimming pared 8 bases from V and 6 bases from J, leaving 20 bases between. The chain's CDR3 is CASLRTRGPFEQYF. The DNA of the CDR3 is TGTGCCAGCTTGCGAACTCGGGGGCCTTTCGAGCAGTACTTC.

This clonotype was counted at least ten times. CDR3 sequence: CSARGVRGVRNTEAFF. CDR3 bases: TGCAGTGCTAGGGGGGTTCGGGGCGTGAGGAACACTGAAGCTTTCTTT. The V gene is TRBV20-1, the J gene TRBJ1-1, with TRBD1 as a possible D gene (5 bases). The CDR3 is made up of 16 amino acids. Germline V gives CDR1 DFQATT, CDR2 SNEGSKA (reference sequence). V was shortened by 3 bases and J by 1 base, with 18 bases between the two germline ends.

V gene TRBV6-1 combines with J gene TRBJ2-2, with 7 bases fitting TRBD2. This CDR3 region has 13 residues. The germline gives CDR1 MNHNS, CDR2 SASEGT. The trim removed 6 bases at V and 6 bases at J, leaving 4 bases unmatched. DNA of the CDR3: TGTGCCAGCAGGAGCGGGGTGGCCGGGGAGCTGTTTTTT. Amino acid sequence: CASRSGVAGELFF.

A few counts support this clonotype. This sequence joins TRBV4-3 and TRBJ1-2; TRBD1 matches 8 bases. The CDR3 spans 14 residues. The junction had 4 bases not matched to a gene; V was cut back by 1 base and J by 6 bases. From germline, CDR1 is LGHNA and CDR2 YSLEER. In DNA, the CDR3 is TGCGCCAGCAGCCAAGGACAGGGGTGGGATGGCTACACCTTC. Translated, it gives CASSQGQGWDGYTF.

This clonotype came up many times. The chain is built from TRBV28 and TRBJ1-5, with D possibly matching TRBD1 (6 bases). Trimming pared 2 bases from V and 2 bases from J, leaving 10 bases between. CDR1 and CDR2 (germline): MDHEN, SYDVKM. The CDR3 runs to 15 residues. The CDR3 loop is CASSLARGGNQPQHF. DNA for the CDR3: TGTGCCAGCAGTTTAGCCAGGGGAGGCAATCAGCCCCAGCATTTT.

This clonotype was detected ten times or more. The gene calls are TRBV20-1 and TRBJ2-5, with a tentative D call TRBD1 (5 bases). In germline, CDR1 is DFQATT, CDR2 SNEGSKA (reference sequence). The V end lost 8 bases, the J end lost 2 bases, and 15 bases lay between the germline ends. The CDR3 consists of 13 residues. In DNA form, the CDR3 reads TGCAGTCCACAGGACACATTACAAGAGACCCAGTACTTC. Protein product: CSPQDTLQETQYF.

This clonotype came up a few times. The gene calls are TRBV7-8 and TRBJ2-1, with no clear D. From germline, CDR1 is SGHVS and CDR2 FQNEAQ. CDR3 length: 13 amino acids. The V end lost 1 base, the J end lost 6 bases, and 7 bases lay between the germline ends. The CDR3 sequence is CASSLVAPNEQFF. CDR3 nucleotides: TGTGCCAGCAGCTTAGTAGCTCCCAATGAGCAGTTCTTC. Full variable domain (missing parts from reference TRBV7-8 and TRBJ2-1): GAGVSQSPRYKVAKRGQDVALRCDPISGHVSLFWYQQALGQGPEFLTYFQNEAQLDKSGLPSDRFFAERPEGSVSTLKIQRTQQEDSAVYLCASSLVAPNEQFFGPGTRLTVL.

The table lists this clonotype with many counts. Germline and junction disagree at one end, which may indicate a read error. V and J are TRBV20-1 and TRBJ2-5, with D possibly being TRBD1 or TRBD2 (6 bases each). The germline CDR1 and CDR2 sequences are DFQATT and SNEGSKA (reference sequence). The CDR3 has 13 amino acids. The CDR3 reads CSARLGGGETQYF. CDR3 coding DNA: TGCAGCGCTAGACTCGGAGGGGGAGAGACCCAGTACTTC.

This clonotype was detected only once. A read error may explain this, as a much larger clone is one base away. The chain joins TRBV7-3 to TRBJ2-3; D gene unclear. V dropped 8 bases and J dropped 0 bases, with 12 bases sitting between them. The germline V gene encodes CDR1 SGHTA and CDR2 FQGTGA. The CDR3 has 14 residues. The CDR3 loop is CASGPSVSTDTQYF. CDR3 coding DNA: TGTGCCAGCGGCCCCTCCGTTAGCACAGATACGCAGTATTTT.